This TCR beta chain was found in a study of blood T cell repertoires in COVID-19. The count of this clone is one. Sequencing was performed with immunoSEQ multiplex PCR; in TCRdb, only in-frame clones are kept and a portion is missing. The data hold about 220,000 clones, with around nine tenths observed a single time. Trimming pared 3 bases from V and 3 bases from J, leaving 15 bases between. The CDR3 totals 15 residues. CDR1 is MNHEY, CDR2 SMNVEV, per germline (reference sequence). Individuals aged about 18 to 100 years were recruited from approximately 22 US areas. The chain uses TRBV27 and TRBJ2-7; a weak D match, TRBD1 (6 bases). The material sequenced was PBMCs or T cells enriched from blood (not recorded which). The TCR comes from a woman aged 50 to 60 with acute COVID-19. Here the CDR3 reads CASSFRVKGGYEQYF. In DNA form, the CDR3 reads TGTGCCAGCAGTTTTCGAGTCAAAGGGGGCTACGAGCAGTACTTC.